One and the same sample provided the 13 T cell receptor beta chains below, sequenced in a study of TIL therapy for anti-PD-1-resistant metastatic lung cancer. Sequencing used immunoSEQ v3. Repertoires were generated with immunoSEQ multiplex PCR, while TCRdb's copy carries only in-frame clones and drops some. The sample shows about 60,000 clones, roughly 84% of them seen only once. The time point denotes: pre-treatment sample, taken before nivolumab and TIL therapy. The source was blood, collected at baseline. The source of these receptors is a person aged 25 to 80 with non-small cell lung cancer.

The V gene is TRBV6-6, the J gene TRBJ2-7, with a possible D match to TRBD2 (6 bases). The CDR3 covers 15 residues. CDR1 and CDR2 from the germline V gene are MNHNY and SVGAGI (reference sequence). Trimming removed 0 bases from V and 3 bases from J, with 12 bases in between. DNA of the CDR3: TGTGCCAGCAGTTACTCGACCCGGGAGAGCTACGAGCAGTACTTC. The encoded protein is CASSYSTRESYEQYF.

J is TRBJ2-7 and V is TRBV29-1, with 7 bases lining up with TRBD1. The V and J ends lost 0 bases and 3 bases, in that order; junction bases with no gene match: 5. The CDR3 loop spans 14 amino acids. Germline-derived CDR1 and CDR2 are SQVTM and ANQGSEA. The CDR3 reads CSVEDPPGGYEQYF. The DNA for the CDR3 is TGCAGCGTTGAAGATCCCCCAGGGGGCTACGAGCAGTACTTC.

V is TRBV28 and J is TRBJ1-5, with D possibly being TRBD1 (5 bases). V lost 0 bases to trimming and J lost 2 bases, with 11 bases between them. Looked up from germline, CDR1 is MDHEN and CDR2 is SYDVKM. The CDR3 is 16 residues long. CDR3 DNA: TGTGCCAGCAGTTTATGGGAAGGGGCGGGCAATCAGCCCCAGCATTTT. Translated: CASSLWEGAGNQPQHF.

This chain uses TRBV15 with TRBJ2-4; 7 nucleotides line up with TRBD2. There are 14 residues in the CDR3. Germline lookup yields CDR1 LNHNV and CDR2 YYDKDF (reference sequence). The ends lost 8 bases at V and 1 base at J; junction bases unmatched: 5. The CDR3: CATLLGGAKNIQYF. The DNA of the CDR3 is TGTGCCACCCTTCTGGGGGGGGCCAAAAACATTCAGTACTTC. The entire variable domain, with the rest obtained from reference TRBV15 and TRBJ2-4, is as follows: DAMVIQNPRYQVTQFGKPVTLSCSQTLNHNVMYWYQQKSSQAPKLLFHYYDKDFNNEADTPDNFQSRRPNTSFCFLDIRSPGLGDTAMYLCATLLGGAKNIQYFGAGTRLSVL.

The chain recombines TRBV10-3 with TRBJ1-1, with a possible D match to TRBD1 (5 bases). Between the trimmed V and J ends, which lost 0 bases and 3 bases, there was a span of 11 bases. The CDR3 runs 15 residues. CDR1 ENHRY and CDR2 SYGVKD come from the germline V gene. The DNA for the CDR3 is TGTGCCATCAGTGAGTCCGGGACGATAGACACTGAAGCTTTCTTT. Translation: CAISESGTIDTEAFF.

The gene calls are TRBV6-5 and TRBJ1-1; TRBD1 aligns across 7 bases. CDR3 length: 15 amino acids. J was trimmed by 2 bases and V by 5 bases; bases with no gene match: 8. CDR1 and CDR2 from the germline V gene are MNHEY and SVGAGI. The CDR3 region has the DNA TGTGCCAGCAGTAGTGGACAGGCTACCAACACTGAAGCTTTCTTT. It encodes CASSSGQATNTEAFF.

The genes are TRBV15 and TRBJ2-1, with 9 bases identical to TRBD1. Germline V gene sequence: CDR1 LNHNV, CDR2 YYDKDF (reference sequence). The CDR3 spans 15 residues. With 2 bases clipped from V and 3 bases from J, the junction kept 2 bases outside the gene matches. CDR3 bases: TGTGCCACCAGCAGAACAGGGGGCGGCTACAATGAGCAGTTCTTC. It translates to CATSRTGGGYNEQFF. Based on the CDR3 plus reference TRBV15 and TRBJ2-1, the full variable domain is DAMVIQNPRYQVTQFGKPVTLSCSQTLNHNVMYWYQQKSSQAPKLLFHYYDKDFNNEADTPDNFQSRRPNTSFCFLDIRSPGLGDTAMYLCATSRTGGGYNEQFFGPGTRLTVL.

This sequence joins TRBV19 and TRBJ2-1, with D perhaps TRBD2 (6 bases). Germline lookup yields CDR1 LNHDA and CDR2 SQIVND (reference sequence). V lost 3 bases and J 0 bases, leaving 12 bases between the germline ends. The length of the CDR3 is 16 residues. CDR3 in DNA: TGTGCCAGTAGTATCGGTCTAGCGTACTCCTACAATGAGCAGTTCTTC. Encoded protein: CASSIGLAYSYNEQFF.

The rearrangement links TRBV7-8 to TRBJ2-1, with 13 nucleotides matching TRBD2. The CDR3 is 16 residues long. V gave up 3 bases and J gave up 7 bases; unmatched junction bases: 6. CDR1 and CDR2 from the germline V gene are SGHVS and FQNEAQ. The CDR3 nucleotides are TGTGCCAGCAGCTTTGGGGCGGGACTAGCGGGAAATGAGCAGTTCTTC. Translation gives CASSFGAGLAGNEQFF. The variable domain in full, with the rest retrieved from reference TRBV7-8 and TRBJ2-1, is GAGVSQSPRYKVAKRGQDVALRCDPISGHVSLFWYQQALGQGPEFLTYFQNEAQLDKSGLPSDRFFAERPEGSVSTLKIQRTQQEDSAVYLCASSFGAGLAGNEQFFGPGTRLTVL.

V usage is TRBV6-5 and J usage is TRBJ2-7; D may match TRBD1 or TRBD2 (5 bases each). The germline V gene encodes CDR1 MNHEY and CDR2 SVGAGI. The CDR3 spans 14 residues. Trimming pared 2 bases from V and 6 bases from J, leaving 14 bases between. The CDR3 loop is CASSYLGRPGEQYF. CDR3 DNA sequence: TGTGCCAGCAGTTACCTGGGACGGCCTGGCGAGCAGTACTTC.

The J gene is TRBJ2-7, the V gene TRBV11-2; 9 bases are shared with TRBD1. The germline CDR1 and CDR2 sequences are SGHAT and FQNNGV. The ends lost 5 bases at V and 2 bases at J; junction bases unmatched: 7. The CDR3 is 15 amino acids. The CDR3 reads CASSTGTGQTYEQYF. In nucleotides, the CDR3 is TGTGCCAGCAGCACGGGGACAGGGCAAACCTACGAGCAGTACTTC.

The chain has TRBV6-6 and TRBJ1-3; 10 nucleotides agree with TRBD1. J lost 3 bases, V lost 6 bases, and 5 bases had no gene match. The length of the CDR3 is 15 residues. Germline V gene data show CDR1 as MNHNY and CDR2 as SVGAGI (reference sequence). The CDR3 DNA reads TGTGCCAGCAGCCGGGACAGGGGAGGTGGAAACACCATATATTTT. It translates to CASSRDRGGGNTIYF.

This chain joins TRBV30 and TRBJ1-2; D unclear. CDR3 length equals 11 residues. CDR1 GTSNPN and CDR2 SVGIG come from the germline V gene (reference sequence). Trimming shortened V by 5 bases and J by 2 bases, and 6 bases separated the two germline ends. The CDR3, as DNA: TGTGCCTGGCAAGTGAACTATGGCTACACCTTC. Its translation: CAWQVNYGYTF.